This TCR beta chain is drawn from a study of early T cells in non-severe SARS-CoV-2 infection. Study details: Bulk RNA isolated from unsorted whole blood underwent sequencing; chains were not paired.

Individually, cDNA molecules had unique molecular identifiers attached to them. One entry per CDR3 protein, called by TCRdb with MiXCR from the 5' RACE reads. The sample consists of 60,000 or so distinct CDR3 sequences, about 15% of them appearing once. The source was whole blood, collected at baseline. The receptor was isolated from an adult who was a healthcare worker with PCR-confirmed SARS-CoV-2 infection or an uninfected control (not recorded which).

CDR3 nucleotides: TGTGCCAGCAGCTTAGGCCATAATTCACCCCTCCACTTT. Encoded protein: CASSLGHNSPLHF. The chain is built from TRBV7-9 and TRBJ1-6; the D is unclear. The CDR3 spans 13 residues. With 1 base removed from V and 5 bases from J, the gap between germline ends came to 3 bases. The germline gives CDR1 SEHNR, CDR2 FQNEAQ (reference sequence).